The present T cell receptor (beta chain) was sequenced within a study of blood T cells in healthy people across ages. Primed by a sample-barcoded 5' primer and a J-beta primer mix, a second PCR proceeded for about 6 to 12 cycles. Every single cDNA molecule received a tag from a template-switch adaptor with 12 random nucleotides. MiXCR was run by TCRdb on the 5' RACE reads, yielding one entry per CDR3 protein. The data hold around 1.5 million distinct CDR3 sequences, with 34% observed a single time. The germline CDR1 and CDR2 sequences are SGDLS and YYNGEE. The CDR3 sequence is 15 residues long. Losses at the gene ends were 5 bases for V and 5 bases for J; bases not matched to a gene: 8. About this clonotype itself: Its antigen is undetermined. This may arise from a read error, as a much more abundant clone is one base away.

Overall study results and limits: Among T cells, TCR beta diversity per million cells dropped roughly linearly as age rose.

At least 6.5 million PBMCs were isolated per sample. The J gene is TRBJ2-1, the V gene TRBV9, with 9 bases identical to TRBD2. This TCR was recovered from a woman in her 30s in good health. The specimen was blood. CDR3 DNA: TGTGCCAGCAGTCATAGCGGGAGCGGGGACAATGAGCAGTTCTTC. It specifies CASSHSGSGDNEQFF. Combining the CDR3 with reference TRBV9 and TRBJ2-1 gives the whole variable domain DSGVTQTPKHLITATGQRVTLRCSPRSGDLSVYWYQQSLDQGLQFLIQYYNGEERAKGNILERFSAQQFPDLHSELNLSSLELGDSALYFCASSHSGSGDNEQFFGPGTRLTVL.